Presented here are 12 T cell receptor beta chains from one specimen sequenced in a study of blood T cell repertoires in COVID-19. Generated by immunoSEQ multiplex PCR, the TCRdb table keeps only in-frame clones and is missing some. This sample has over 120,000 clones, with less than 80% found just once. The specimen sequenced was peripheral blood. These receptor sequences come from a woman older than 75 with active or convalescent COVID-19.

CDR3 region: CASSGEGSYNEQFF. CDR3 bases: TGTGCCAGTAGTGGGGAGGGCTCCTACAATGAGCAGTTCTTC. This sequence joins TRBV19 and TRBJ2-1; 7 positions match TRBD2. Germline-derived CDR1 and CDR2 are LNHDA and SQIVND (reference sequence). V was pared by 5 bases and J by 0 bases, with 1 base of the junction left unmatched. This CDR3 comprises 14 residues. The full variable domain, completed using reference TRBV19 and TRBJ2-1, is DGGITQSPKYLFRKEGQNVTLSCEQNLNHDAMYWYRQDPGQGLRLIYYSQIVNDFQKGDIAEGYSVSREKKESFPLTVTSAQKNPTAFYLCASSGEGSYNEQFFGPGTRLTVL.

The chain is built from TRBV6-6 and TRBJ1-5; D is ambiguous. This CDR3 is built from 14 residues. The V end was cut by 4 bases, the J end by 4 bases, with 11 bases between. CDR1 is MNHNY and CDR2 is SVGAGI in the germline V gene (reference sequence). The CDR3 loop reads CASSLRSVNQPQHF. CDR3 DNA: TGTGCCAGCAGTTTGAGGTCGGTAAATCAGCCCCAGCATTTT.

CDR3 in amino acids: CASSQLLLAGSEQYF. Here the CDR3 DNA reads TGTGCCAGCAGCCAACTGTTACTAGCGGGGAGTGAGCAGTACTTC. The genes are TRBV4-2 and TRBJ2-7, with 10 bases fitting TRBD2. The CDR3 runs 15 residues. Germline V gene data show CDR1 as LGHNA and CDR2 as YNFKEQ. With 2 bases clipped from V and 7 bases from J, the junction kept 8 bases outside the gene matches.

The V and J genes are TRBV19 and TRBJ1-5, with 11 positions matching TRBD1. This CDR3 has 15 residues. Trimming at V came to 7 bases and at J to 5 bases, leaving 7 bases not matched to a gene. CDR1 is LNHDA and CDR2 is SQIVND in the germline V gene (reference sequence). CDR3 residues: CASNNRDRGYQPQHF. In nucleotides, the CDR3 is TGTGCCAGTAACAACCGGGACAGGGGGTATCAGCCCCAGCATTTT.

This clone was counted between two and nine times. The chain joins TRBV5-1 to TRBJ2-7; 10 bases line up with TRBD1. CDR1 is SGHRS and CDR2 is YFSETQ in the germline V gene. V shed 5 bases and J 5 bases; nucleotides not matched to a gene: 4. The CDR3 loop spans 13 amino acids. The DNA for the CDR3 is TGCGCCAGCAGGGACAGGGGGAAAGACGAGCAGTACTTC. This gives the protein CASRDRGKDEQYF.

This chain joins TRBV7-8 and TRBJ2-7, with 7 bases matching TRBD2. Losses at the gene ends were 6 bases for V and 7 bases for J; bases not matched to a gene: 15. Germline assignment: CDR1 SGHVS and CDR2 FQNEAQ. This CDR3 is built from 15 residues. In DNA, the CDR3 is TGTGCCAGCAGTTCAGGGAGGGCCTGGGTATGGGAGCAGTACTTC. This codes for CASSSGRAWVWEQYF.

The J gene is TRBJ2-1, the V gene TRBV10-3, with a tentative D call TRBD1 (6 bases). Germline CDR1 ENHRY, CDR2 SYGVKD. V lost 0 bases, J lost 8 bases, and 17 bases lay in between. The CDR3 loop spans 16 amino acids. The CDR3 region is CAISESTGQGRDEQFF. As DNA, the CDR3 is TGTGCCATCAGTGAGTCGACAGGCCAGGGCAGGGATGAGCAGTTCTTC.

The rearrangement uses TRBV24-1 and TRBJ2-1; D is perhaps TRBD2 (6 bases). The V gene lost 5 bases and the J gene lost 0 bases, with 7 bases spanning the gap. The CDR3 spans 14 residues. CDR1 KGHDR and CDR2 SFDVKD come from the germline V gene. Here the CDR3 DNA reads TGTGCCACCAGTGTGGGGGGCTCCTACAATGAGCAGTTCTTC. It encodes CATSVGGSYNEQFF.

The gene calls are TRBV27 and TRBJ2-6; 10 positions match TRBD1. Unmatched junction bases numbered 13, after V lost 5 bases and J lost 3 bases. The CDR3 length is 19 residues. Germline CDR1 and CDR2: MNHEY and SMNVEV (reference sequence). CDR3 residues: CASSQLGQGFFRGANVLTF. The DNA of the CDR3 is TGTGCCAGCAGTCAGCTGGGACAGGGGTTTTTTCGTGGGGCCAACGTCCTGACTTTC.

The V call is TRBV7-2, the J call TRBJ1-5; D is undetermined. The CDR3 sequence is 15 residues long. Germline CDR1 is SGHTA and CDR2 is FQGNSA. The V end lost 4 bases, the J end lost 9 bases, and 19 bases lay between the germline ends. The CDR3, as DNA: TGTGCCAGCAGCTCCGGGAGTCGGATAGCTGGGCCCCAGCATTTT. This encodes CASSSGSRIAGPQHF.

The chain couples TRBV5-1 to TRBJ1-1, with 8 bases aligning to TRBD1. With 4 bases clipped from V and 7 bases from J, the junction kept 3 bases outside the gene matches. CDR1 and CDR2 (germline): SGHRS, YFSETQ. The CDR3 runs to 12 residues. CDR3 residues: CASSQGTGEAFF. The CDR3 DNA is TGCGCCAGCAGCCAAGGGACAGGTGAAGCTTTCTTT.

A few counts support this clone. This sequence joins TRBV2 and TRBJ1-1; D possibly corresponds to TRBD1 (6 bases). Germline-derived CDR1 and CDR2 are SNHLY and FYNNEI. This CDR3 spans 12 amino acids. Trimming pared 10 bases from V and 6 bases from J, leaving 15 bases between. CDR3 protein: CATQKDRSEAFF. The DNA for the CDR3 is TGTGCCACTCAGAAAGACAGGTCTGAAGCTTTCTTT.